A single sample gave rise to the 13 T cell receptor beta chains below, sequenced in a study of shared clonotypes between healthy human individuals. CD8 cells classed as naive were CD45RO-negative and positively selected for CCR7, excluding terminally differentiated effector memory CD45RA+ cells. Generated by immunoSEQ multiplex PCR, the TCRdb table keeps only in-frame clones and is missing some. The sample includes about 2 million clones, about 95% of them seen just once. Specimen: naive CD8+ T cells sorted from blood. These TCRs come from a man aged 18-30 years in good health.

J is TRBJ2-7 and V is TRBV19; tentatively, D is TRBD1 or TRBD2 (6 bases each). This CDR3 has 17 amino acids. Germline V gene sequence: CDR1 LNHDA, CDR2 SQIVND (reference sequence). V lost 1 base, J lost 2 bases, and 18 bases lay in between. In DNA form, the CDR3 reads TGTGCCAGTAGTATAGCGACCGGAGCAGGGGAGGCCTACGAGCAGTACTTC. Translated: CASSIATGAGEAYEQYF.

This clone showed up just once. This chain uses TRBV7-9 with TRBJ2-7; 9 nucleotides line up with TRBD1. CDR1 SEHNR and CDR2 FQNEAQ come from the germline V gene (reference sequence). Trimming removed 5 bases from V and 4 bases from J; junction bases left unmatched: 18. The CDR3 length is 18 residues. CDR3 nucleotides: TGTGCCAGCAGCCTTAGCCGGGGACAGGGAGAGGGAGCGTACGAGCAGTACTTC. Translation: CASSLSRGQGEGAYEQYF.

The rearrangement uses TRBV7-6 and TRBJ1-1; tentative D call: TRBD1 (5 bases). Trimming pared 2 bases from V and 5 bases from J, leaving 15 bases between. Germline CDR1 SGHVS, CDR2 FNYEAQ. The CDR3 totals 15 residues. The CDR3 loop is CASSLFWGERTEAFF. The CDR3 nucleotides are TGTGCCAGCAGCTTATTCTGGGGGGAACGGACTGAAGCTTTCTTT.

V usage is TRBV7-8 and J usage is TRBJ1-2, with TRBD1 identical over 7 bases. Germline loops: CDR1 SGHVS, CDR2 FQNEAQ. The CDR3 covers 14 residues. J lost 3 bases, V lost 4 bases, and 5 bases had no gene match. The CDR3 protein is CASSSFGQDYGYTF. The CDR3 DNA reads TGTGCCAGCAGCTCCTTTGGACAGGACTATGGCTACACCTTC.

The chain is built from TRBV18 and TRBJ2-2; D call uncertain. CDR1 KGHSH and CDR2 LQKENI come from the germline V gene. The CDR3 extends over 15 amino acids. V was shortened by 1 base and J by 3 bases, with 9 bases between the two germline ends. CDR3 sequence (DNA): TGTGCCAGCTCACCACGGCAGGTGGACACCGGGGAGCTGTTTTTT. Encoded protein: CASSPRQVDTGELFF.

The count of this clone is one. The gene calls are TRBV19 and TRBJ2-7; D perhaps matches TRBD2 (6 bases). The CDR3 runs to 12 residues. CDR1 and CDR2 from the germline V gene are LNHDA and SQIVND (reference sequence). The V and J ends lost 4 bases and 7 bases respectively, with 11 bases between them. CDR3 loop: CASSNGGSEQYF. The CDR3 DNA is TGTGCCAGTAGTAATGGGGGGAGTGAGCAGTACTTC.

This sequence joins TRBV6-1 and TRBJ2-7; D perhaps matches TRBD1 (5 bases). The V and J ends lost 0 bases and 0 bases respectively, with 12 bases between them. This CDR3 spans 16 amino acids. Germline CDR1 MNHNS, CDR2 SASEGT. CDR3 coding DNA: TGTGCCAGCAGTGAAGCCTTCTGGGGCCGCTCCTACGAGCAGTACTTC. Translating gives CASSEAFWGRSYEQYF.

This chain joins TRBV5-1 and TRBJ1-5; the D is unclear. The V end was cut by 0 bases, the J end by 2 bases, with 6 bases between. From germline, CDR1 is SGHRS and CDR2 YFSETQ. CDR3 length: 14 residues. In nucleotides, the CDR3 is TGCGCCAGCAGCTTGGTTCCTGGCAATCAGCCCCAGCATTTT. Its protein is CASSLVPGNQPQHF.

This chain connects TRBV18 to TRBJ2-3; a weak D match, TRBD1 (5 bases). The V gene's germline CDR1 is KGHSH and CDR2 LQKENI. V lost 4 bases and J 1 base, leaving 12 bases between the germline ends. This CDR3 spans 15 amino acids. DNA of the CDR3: TGTGCCAGCTCACTTGACAGCCTTCGCACAGATACGCAGTATTTT. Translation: CASSLDSLRTDTQYF. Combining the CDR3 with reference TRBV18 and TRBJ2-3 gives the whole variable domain NAGVMQNPRHLVRRRGQEARLRCSPMKGHSHVYWYRQLPEEGLKFMVYLQKENIIDESGMPKERFSAEFPKEGPSILRIQQVVRGDSAAYFCASSLDSLRTDTQYFGPGTRLTVL.

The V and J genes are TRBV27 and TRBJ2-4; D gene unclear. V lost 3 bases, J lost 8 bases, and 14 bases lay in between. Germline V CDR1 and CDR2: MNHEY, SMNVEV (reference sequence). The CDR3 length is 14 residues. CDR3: CASSFLYSLDIQYF. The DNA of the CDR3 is TGTGCCAGCAGTTTTCTTTACTCCCTGGACATTCAGTACTTC.

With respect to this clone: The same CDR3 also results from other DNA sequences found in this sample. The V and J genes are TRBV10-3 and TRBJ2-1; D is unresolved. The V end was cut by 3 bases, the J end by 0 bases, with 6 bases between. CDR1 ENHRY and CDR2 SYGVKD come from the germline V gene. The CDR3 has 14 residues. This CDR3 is CAISDRSSYNEQFF. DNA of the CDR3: TGTGCCATCAGTGACAGGAGCTCCTACAATGAGCAGTTCTTC.

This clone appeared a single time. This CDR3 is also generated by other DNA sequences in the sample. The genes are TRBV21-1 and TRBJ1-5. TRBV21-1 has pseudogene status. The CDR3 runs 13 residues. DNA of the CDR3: TGTGCCAGCAGCAAAGATAGCAATCAGCCCCAGCATTTT. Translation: CASSKDSNQPQHF.

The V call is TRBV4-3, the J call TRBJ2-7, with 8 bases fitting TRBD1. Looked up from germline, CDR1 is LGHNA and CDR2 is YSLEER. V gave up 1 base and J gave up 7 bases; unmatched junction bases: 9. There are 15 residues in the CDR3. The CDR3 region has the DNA TGCGCCAGCAGCCAAGGACAGGGGTACTACGTGGAGCAGTACTTC. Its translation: CASSQGQGYYVEQYF.